The 23 T cell receptor beta chains presented below share a single source sample, sequenced in a study of PD-L1 blockade in urothelial cancer. Only in-frame clones appear in the TCRdb table, and some are missing; sequencing was by immunoSEQ multiplex PCR. Among roughly 43,000 clones, over 65% were seen once, and the ten largest hold more than 2.5%. Sequencing was performed on PBMCs, taken around atezolizumab (anti-PD-L1) treatment. Source of these receptors: a man in his 70s with urothelial cancer.

V and J are TRBV4-2 and TRBJ2-5; a weak D match, TRBD2 (7 bases). The CDR3 has 15 amino acids. V was trimmed by 3 bases and J by 2 bases, leaving 13 bases between them. Germline V gives CDR1 LGHNA, CDR2 YNFKEQ. The CDR3 DNA reads as TGTGCCAGCAGCCACGGCGGGGGACAACAAGAGACCCAGTACTTC. This codes for CASSHGGGQQETQYF.

The V call is TRBV19, the J call TRBJ2-5, with TRBD2 matching 10 bases. Germline CDR1 and CDR2: LNHDA and SQIVND (reference sequence). The CDR3 runs to 13 residues. In DNA, the CDR3 is TGTGCAACTAGCGGGGAAGGGGTAGAGACCCAGTACTTC. Its translation is CATSGEGVETQYF.

This clone has only one observation. The rearrangement joins TRBV27 to TRBJ1-2; TRBD1 matches at 11 bases. Trimming cost V 6 bases and J 4 bases; bases outside gene matches: 1. Germline V gene sequence: CDR1 MNHEY, CDR2 SMNVEV (reference sequence). The CDR3 loop spans 13 amino acids. The CDR3 sequence is CASRGQGVYGYTF. The CDR3 DNA reads as TGTGCCAGCAGGGGACAGGGGGTCTATGGCTACACCTTC.

V is TRBV4-1 and J is TRBJ2-3; possible D gene TRBD1, 6 bases. The CDR3 sequence is 16 residues long. V was clipped by 0 bases and J by 2 bases, with 12 bases between them. The V gene's germline CDR1 is MGHRA and CDR2 YSYEKL. CDR3 sequence: CASSQDIQGSTDTQYF. DNA for the CDR3: TGCGCCAGCAGCCAAGATATTCAGGGGTCCACAGATACGCAGTATTTT.

This clone has more than one count but fewer than ten. The chain is built from TRBV28 and TRBJ1-1; D unresolved. The V gene lost 7 bases and the J gene lost 1 base, with 13 bases spanning the gap. The CDR3 has 14 amino acids. Germline loops: CDR1 MDHEN, CDR2 SYDVKM. The CDR3 coding sequence is TGTGCCAGCAAGGAGGACCGCTCGAACACTGAAGCTTTCTTT. Translated: CASKEDRSNTEAFF.

The chain uses TRBV5-6 and TRBJ2-5; 9 nucleotides line up with TRBD2. J was trimmed by 5 bases and V by 0 bases; bases with no gene match: 5. Per germline, CDR1 SGHDT and CDR2 YYEEEE. CDR3 length equals 15 residues. The CDR3 spells CASSLASSGMETQYF. The CDR3 nucleotides are TGTGCCAGCAGCTTGGCGTCTAGCGGGATGGAGACCCAGTACTTC.

This clone is a singleton in its sample. The genes are TRBV5-1 and TRBJ2-7; D possibly corresponds to TRBD1 (6 bases). In germline, CDR1 is SGHRS, CDR2 YFSETQ. Trimming cost V 1 base and J 6 bases, with 14 bases left between them. This CDR3 spans 14 amino acids. In DNA form, the CDR3 reads TGCGCCAGCAGCTTGACAGGGAAGAAAGGCGAGCAGTACTTC. Protein: CASSLTGKKGEQYF. Complete variable domain (other parts from reference TRBV5-1 and TRBJ2-7): KAGVTQTPRYLIKTRGQQVTLSCSPISGHRSVSWYQQTPGQGLQFLFEYFSETQRNKGNFPGRFSGRQFSNSRSEMNVSTLELGDSALYLCASSLTGKKGEQYFGPGTRLTVT.

This chain links TRBV5-6 with TRBJ1-1; TRBD1 matches at 8 bases. Germline CDR1 is SGHDT and CDR2 is YYEEEE. CDR3 length: 15 amino acids. The ends lost 2 bases at V and 1 base at J; junction bases unmatched: 4. The CDR3 here is CASSFLGQGNTEAFF. Written as DNA, the CDR3 is TGTGCCAGCAGCTTTTTAGGACAGGGGAACACTGAAGCTTTCTTT.

J is TRBJ2-2 and V is TRBV7-6, with D perhaps TRBD1 (6 bases). The CDR3 length is 16 residues. With 1 base removed from V and 1 base from J, the gap between germline ends came to 10 bases. Germline CDR1 reads SGHVS; CDR2 reads FNYEAQ. This CDR3 is CASSLVIGGNTGELFF. DNA of the CDR3: TGTGCCAGCAGCTTAGTTATAGGGGGGAACACCGGGGAGCTGTTTTTT. The full variable domain, its missing parts supplied by reference TRBV7-6 and TRBJ2-2, is GAGVSQSPRYKVTKRGQDVALRCDPISGHVSLYWYRQALGQGPEFLTYFNYEAQQDKSGLPNDRFSAERPEGSISTLTIQRTEQRDSAMYRCASSLVIGGNTGELFFGEGSRLTVL.

This chain joins TRBV10-3 and TRBJ1-2; tentatively, D is TRBD1 (6 bases). Trimming removed 5 bases from V and 8 bases from J, with 21 bases in between. The germline CDR1 and CDR2 sequences are ENHRY and SYGVKD. The CDR3 length is 15 residues. CDR3 sequence (DNA): TGTGCCATCAGTCGGGGGGGCGCGGGAAATTACGGCTACACCTTC. It specifies CAISRGGAGNYGYTF.

Here the CDR3 reads CASSPSALLTGTGENTEAFF. The CDR3 nucleotides read TGTGCCAGCAGTCCAAGTGCCCTTCTAACCGGGACAGGTGAGAACACTGAAGCTTTCTTT. This chain connects TRBV27 to TRBJ1-1; 8 positions agree with TRBD1. The CDR3 has 20 residues. With 5 bases clipped from V and 1 base from J, the junction kept 21 bases outside the gene matches. Germline CDR1 and CDR2: MNHEY and SMNVEV (reference sequence).

The chain has TRBV5-1 and TRBJ1-1, with 9 positions matching TRBD1. This CDR3 is built from 15 residues. V was clipped by 4 bases and J by 5 bases; unmatched bases: 9. Per the germline V gene, CDR1 is SGHRS and CDR2 is YFSETQ. For the CDR3, the DNA is TGCGCCAGCAGCCCGCCCTGGACAGGGGAGACTGAAGCTTTCTTT. Its translation is CASSPPWTGETEAFF. Full variable domain (missing parts from reference TRBV5-1 and TRBJ1-1): KAGVTQTPRYLIKTRGQQVTLSCSPISGHRSVSWYQQTPGQGLQFLFEYFSETQRNKGNFPGRFSGRQFSNSRSEMNVSTLELGDSALYLCASSPPWTGETEAFFGQGTRLTVV.

The chain employs TRBV18 and TRBJ1-4, with D perhaps TRBD1 (5 bases). V was cut by 3 bases and J by 2 bases, with 13 bases left in between. The CDR3 has 16 amino acids. Germline values: CDR1 KGHSH, CDR2 LQKENI. The CDR3: CASSPERPGTNEKLFF. As DNA, the CDR3 is TGTGCCAGCTCACCCGAGAGACCAGGGACTAATGAAAAACTGTTTTTT. Complete variable domain (other parts from reference TRBV18 and TRBJ1-4): NAGVMQNPRHLVRRRGQEARLRCSPMKGHSHVYWYRQLPEEGLKFMVYLQKENIIDESGMPKERFSAEFPKEGPSILRIQQVVRGDSAAYFCASSPERPGTNEKLFFGSGTQLSVL.

CDR3 sequence (DNA): TGTGCCAGCAGTTCCCGGGACACGGGAAGAGCGCCCCAGCATTTT. Translation: CASSSRDTGRAPQHF. The chain has TRBV6-1 and TRBJ1-5, with D perhaps matching TRBD1 (6 bases). This CDR3 is 15 amino acids long. Germline V gives CDR1 MNHNS, CDR2 SASEGT. Trimming shortened V by 5 bases and J by 9 bases, and 20 bases separated the two germline ends.

The chain has TRBV28 and TRBJ1-2; tentatively, D is TRBD1 (6 bases). CDR3 length: 13 residues. Germline values: CDR1 MDHEN, CDR2 SYDVKM. V lost 3 bases to trimming and J lost 5 bases, with 10 bases between them. The CDR3 protein is CASSLGGAYGYTF. For the CDR3, the DNA is TGTGCCAGCAGTTTGGGGGGGGCGTATGGCTACACCTTC.

The chain recombines TRBV18 with TRBJ2-1; 9 bases agree with TRBD2. J gave up 1 base and V 3 bases, and 7 bases lay outside the gene matches. The CDR3 runs 17 residues. Germline-derived CDR1 and CDR2 are KGHSH and LQKENI. The CDR3 is CASSPLSGSGSYNEQFF. DNA for the CDR3: TGTGCCAGCTCACCTCTTAGCGGGAGCGGATCCTACAATGAGCAGTTCTTC. The full variable domain, rest sourced from reference TRBV18 and TRBJ2-1, is NAGVMQNPRHLVRRRGQEARLRCSPMKGHSHVYWYRQLPEEGLKFMVYLQKENIIDESGMPKERFSAEFPKEGPSILRIQQVVRGDSAAYFCASSPLSGSGSYNEQFFGPGTRLTVL.

The chain couples TRBV19 to TRBJ2-3, with D perhaps matching TRBD2 (5 bases). Deletions cut 6 bases from V and 2 bases from J, with 12 bases between. Looked up from germline, CDR1 is LNHDA and CDR2 is SQIVND (reference sequence). The CDR3 extends over 14 amino acids. CDR3 bases: TGTGCCAGTAGCCCTAGCTCGGCCACAGATACGCAGTATTTT. Its translation: CASSPSSATDTQYF.

The chain combines TRBV5-6 with TRBJ2-1, with a possible D match to TRBD1 (7 bases). CDR3 length: 15 amino acids. The V gene lost 6 bases and the J gene lost 8 bases, with 21 bases spanning the gap. CDR1 and CDR2 (germline): SGHDT, YYEEEE. The DNA for the CDR3 is TGTGCCAGCATGGGGGCGGGACAGCAGCTCGATGAGCAGTTCTTC. Translated, it gives CASMGAGQQLDEQFF.

The V gene is TRBV14, the J gene TRBJ2-2; TRBD1 matches at 8 bases. This CDR3 is built from 13 residues. After removal of 4 bases from V and 6 bases from J, the junction contained 1 base not matched to a gene. Germline CDR1 reads SGHDN; CDR2 reads FVKESK. The CDR3 here is CASSPQGAGELFF. The DNA for the CDR3 is TGTGCCAGCAGCCCACAGGGGGCCGGGGAGCTGTTTTTT.

This chain uses TRBV5-4 with TRBJ2-1, with 8 bases fitting TRBD2. The CDR3 has 15 amino acids. Germline CDR1 SGHNT, CDR2 YYREEE (reference sequence). V trimming: 0 bases; J trimming: 8 bases; junction bases outside the gene matches: 7. In DNA form, the CDR3 reads TGTGCCAGCAGCTTGGGTGGGACTAGGACGGATGAGCAGTTCTTC. Amino acids: CASSLGGTRTDEQFF.

The genes are TRBV27 and TRBJ2-7; weak D call: TRBD2 (5 bases). This CDR3 is 14 amino acids long. Trimming left V 5 bases short and J 1 base short, with 12 bases between. Germline V CDR1 and CDR2: MNHEY, SMNVEV (reference sequence). CDR3: CASSQDGVSYEQYF. CDR3 sequence (DNA): TGTGCCAGCAGTCAGGACGGGGTTTCCTACGAGCAGTACTTC.

This chain connects TRBV7-2 to TRBJ1-4, with 11 bases aligning to TRBD1. V trimming: 5 bases; J trimming: 6 bases; junction bases outside the gene matches: 8. This CDR3 has 16 residues. The germline V gene encodes CDR1 SGHTA and CDR2 FQGNSA. The CDR3 DNA follows: TGTGCCAGCAGCCCCGGGACAGGGGGGGAGCATGAAAAACTGTTTTTT. Translating gives CASSPGTGGEHEKLFF.

This sequence joins TRBV5-6 and TRBJ1-1; 8 nucleotides align to TRBD1. This CDR3 has 16 residues. CDR1 and CDR2 from the germline V gene are SGHDT and YYEEEE. Trimming removed 2 bases from V and 0 bases from J; junction bases left unmatched: 6. The DNA for the CDR3 is TGTGCCAGCAGCTTCGGGACAGGATCCTTGAACACTGAAGCTTTCTTT. Translation: CASSFGTGSLNTEAFF.